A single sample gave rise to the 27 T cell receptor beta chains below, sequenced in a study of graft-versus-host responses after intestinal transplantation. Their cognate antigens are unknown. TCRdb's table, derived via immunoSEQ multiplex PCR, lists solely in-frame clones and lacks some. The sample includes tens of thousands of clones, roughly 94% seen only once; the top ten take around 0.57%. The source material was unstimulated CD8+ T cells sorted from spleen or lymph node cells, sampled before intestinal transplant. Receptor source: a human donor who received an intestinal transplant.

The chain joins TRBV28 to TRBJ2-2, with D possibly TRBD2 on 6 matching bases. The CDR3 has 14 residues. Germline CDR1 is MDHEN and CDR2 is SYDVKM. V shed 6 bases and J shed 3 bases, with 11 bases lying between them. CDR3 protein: CASRTGADTGELFF. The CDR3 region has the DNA TGTGCCAGCAGGACGGGAGCGGACACCGGGGAGCTGTTTTTT.

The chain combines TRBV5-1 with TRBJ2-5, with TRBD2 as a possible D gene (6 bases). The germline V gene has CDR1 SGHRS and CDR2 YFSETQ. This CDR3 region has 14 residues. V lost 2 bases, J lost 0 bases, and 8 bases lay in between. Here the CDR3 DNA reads TGCGCCAGCAGCTTAGGGGACTACCAAGAGACCCAGTACTTC. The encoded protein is CASSLGDYQETQYF.

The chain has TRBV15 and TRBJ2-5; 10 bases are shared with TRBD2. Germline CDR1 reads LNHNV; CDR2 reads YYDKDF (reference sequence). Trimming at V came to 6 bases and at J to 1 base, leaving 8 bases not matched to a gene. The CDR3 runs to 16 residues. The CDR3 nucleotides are TGTGCCACCAGTCGAATCGGGACTAGCGTCCAAGAGACCCAGTACTTC. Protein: CATSRIGTSVQETQYF.

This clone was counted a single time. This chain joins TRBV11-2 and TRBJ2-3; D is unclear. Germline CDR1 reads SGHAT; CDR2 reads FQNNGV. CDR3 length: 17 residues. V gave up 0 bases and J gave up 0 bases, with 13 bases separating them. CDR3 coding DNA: TGTGCCAGCAGCTTAGATCTGGACGGTGGAAGCACAGATACGCAGTATTTT. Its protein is CASSLDLDGGSTDTQYF.

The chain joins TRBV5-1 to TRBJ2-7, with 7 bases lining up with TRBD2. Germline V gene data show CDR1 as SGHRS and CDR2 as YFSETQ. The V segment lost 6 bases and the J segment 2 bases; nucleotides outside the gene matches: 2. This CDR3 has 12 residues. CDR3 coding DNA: TGCGCCAGCACAAGCGGGACCTACGAGCAGTACTTC. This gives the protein CASTSGTYEQYF.

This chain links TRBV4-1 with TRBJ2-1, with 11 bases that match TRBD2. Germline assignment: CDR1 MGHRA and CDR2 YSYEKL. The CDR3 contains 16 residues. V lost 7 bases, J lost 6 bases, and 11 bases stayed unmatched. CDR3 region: CASNHPGLAAGNEQFF. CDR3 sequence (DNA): TGCGCCAGCAATCACCCGGGACTAGCGGCAGGCAATGAGCAGTTCTTC.

CDR3 sequence reads: CASSYRDTFNYGYTF. Written as DNA, the CDR3 is TGTGCCAGCAGTTACCGGGACACCTTTAACTATGGCTACACCTTC. The rearrangement uses TRBV6-6 and TRBJ1-2; D is possibly TRBD1 (6 bases). This CDR3 is built from 15 residues. Germline CDR1 reads MNHNY; CDR2 reads SVGAGI (reference sequence). Trimming took 2 bases from V and 1 from J, leaving 11 bases between them.

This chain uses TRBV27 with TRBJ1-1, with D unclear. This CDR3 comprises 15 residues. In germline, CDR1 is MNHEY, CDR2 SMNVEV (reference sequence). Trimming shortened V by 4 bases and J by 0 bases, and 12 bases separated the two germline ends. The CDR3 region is CASSWGWKMNTEAFF. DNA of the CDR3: TGTGCCAGCAGTTGGGGTTGGAAGATGAACACTGAAGCTTTCTTT.

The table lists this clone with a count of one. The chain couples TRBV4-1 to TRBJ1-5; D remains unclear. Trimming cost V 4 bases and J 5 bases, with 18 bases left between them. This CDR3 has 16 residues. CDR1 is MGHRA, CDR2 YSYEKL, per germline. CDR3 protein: CASSRNRGRRYQPQHF. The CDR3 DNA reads TGCGCCAGCAGCCGGAACCGTGGGAGGAGATATCAGCCCCAGCATTTT.

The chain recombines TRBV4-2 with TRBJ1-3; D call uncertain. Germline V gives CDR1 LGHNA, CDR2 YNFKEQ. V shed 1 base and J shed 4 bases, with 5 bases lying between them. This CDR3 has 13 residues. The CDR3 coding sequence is TGTGCCAGCAGCCAAGGAGGGGGAAACACCATATATTTT. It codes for CASSQGGGNTIYF.

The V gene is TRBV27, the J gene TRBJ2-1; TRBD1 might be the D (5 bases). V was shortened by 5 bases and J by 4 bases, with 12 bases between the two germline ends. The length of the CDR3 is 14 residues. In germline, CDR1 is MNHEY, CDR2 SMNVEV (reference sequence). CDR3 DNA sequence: TGTGCCAGCAGTGATCATGACAGATACAATGAGCAGTTCTTC. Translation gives CASSDHDRYNEQFF.

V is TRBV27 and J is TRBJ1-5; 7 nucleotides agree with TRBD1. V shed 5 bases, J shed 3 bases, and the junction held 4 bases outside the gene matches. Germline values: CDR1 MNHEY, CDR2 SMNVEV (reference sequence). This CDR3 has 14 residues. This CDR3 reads CASSVGQANQPQHF. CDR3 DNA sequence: TGTGCCAGCAGTGTAGGACAGGCCAATCAGCCCCAGCATTTT.

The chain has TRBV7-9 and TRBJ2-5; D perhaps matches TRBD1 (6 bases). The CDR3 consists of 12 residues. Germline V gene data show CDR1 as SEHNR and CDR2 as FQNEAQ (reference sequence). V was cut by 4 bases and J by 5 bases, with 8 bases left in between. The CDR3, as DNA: TGTGCCAGCAGCTCAAGGGGGGAGACCCAGTACTTC. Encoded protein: CASSSRGETQYF.

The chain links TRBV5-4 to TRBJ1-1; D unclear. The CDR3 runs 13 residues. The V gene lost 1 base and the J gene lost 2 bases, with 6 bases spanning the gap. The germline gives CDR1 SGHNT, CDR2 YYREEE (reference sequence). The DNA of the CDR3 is TGTGCCAGCAGCTTGCGGCCTAACACTGAAGCTTTCTTT. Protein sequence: CASSLRPNTEAFF.

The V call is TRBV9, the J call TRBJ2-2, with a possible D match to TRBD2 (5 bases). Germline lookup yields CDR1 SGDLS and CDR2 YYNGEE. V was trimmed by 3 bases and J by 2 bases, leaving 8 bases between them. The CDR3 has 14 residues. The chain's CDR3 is CASSATSNTGELFF. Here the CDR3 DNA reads TGTGCCAGCAGCGCAACTAGTAACACCGGGGAGCTGTTTTTT.

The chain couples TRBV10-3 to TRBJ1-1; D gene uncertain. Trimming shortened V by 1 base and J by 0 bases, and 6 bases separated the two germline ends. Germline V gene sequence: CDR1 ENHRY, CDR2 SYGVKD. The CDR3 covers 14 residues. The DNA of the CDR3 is TGTGCCATCAGTGAGTTGGACGTGAACACTGAAGCTTTCTTT. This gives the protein CAISELDVNTEAFF.

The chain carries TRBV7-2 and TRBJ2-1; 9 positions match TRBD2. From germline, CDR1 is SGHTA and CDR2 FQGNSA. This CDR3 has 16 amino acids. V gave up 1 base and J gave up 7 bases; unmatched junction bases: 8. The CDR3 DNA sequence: TGTGCCAGCAGCTTAGTTCCGGGACTAGCTATTAATGAGCAGTTCTTC. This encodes CASSLVPGLAINEQFF.

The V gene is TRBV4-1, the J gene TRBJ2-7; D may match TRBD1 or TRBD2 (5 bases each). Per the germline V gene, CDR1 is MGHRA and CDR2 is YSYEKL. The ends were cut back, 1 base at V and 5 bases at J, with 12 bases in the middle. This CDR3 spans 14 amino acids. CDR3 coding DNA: TGCGCCAGCAGCCAAGGTACGGGGCAACACGAGCAGTACTTC. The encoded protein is CASSQGTGQHEQYF.

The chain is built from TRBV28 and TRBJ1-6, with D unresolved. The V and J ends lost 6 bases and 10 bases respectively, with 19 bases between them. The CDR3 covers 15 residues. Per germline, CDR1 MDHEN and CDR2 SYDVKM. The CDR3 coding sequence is TGTGCCAGCAGCCGCCTCGAGGAGCCAATCTCACCCCTCCACTTT. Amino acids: CASSRLEEPISPLHF.

In DNA form, the CDR3 reads TGTGCCAGCAGTTATTCGAGGGGCTCCTACGAGCAGTACTTC. Translation gives CASSYSRGSYEQYF. The genes are TRBV6-6 and TRBJ2-7; the D call may be TRBD1 or TRBD2 (5 bases each). V was shortened by 3 bases and J by 0 bases, with 9 bases between the two germline ends. CDR1 is MNHNY and CDR2 is SVGAGI in the germline V gene (reference sequence). This CDR3 contains 14 residues.

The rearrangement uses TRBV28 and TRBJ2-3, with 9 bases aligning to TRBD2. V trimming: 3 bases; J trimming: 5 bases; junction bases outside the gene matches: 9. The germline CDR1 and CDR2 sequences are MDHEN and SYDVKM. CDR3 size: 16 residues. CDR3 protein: CASSLGGGLALDTQYF. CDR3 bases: TGTGCCAGCAGTTTGGGCGGGGGACTAGCATTAGATACGCAGTATTTT.

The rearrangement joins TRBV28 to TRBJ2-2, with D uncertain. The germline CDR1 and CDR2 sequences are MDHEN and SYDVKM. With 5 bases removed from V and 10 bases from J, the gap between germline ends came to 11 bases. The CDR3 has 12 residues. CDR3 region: CASSDPSEELFF. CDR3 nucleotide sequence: TGTGCCAGCAGTGACCCCTCGGAGGAGCTGTTTTTT.

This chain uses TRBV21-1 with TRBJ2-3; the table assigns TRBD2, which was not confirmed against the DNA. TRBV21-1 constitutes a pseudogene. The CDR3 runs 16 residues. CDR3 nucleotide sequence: TGTGCCAGCTTCTCGAGACTAGCGGGTGACGCAGATACGCAGTATTTT. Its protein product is CASFSRLAGDADTQYF.

The CDR3 region is CASSPGQGYTEAFF. CDR3 nucleotide sequence: TGTGCCAGCAGCCCTGGACAGGGATACACTGAAGCTTTCTTT. The chain employs TRBV6-1 and TRBJ1-1; 8 bases agree with TRBD1. CDR1 and CDR2 from the germline V gene are MNHNS and SASEGT. V lost 6 bases to trimming and J lost 3 bases; unmatched junction nucleotides: 6. The CDR3 extends over 14 amino acids.

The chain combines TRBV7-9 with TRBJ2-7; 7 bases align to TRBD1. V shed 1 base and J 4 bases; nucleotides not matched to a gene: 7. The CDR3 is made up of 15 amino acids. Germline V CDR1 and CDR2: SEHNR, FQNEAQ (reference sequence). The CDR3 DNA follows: TGTGCCAGCAGCTTAGACCGCTTACAGGGGTACGAGCAGTACTTC. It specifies CASSLDRLQGYEQYF.

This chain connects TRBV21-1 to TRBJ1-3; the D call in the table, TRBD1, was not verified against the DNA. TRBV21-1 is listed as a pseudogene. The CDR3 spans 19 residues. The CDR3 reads CASSSQPGTAEGSGNTIYF. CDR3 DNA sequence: TGTGCCAGCAGCTCCCAACCCGGGACAGCCGAGGGCTCTGGAAACACCATATATTTT.

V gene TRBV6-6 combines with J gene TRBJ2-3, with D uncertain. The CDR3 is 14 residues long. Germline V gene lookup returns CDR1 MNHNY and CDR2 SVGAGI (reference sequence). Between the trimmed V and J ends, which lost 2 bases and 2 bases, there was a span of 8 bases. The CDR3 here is CASSYGLHTDTQYF. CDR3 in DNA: TGTGCCAGCAGTTACGGCCTCCACACAGATACGCAGTATTTT.